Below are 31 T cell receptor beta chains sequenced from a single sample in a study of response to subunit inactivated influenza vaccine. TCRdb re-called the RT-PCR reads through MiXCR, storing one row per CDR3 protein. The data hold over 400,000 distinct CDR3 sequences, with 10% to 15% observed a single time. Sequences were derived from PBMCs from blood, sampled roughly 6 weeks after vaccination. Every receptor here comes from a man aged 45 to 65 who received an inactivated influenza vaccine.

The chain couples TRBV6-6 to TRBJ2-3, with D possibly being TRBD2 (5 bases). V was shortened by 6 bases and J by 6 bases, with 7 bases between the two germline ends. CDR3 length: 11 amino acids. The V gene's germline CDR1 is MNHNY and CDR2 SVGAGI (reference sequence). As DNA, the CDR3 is TGTGCCAGCAGAGTAGCGGATACGCAGTATTTT. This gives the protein CASRVADTQYF.

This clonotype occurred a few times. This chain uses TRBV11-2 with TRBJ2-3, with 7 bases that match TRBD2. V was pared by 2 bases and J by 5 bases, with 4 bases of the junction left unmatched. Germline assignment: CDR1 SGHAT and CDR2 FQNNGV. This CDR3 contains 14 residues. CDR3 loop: CASSLQAGIDTQYF. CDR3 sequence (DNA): TGTGCCAGCAGCTTACAAGCGGGGATAGATACGCAGTATTTT. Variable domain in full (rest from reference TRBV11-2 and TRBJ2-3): EAGVAQSPRYKIIEKRQSVAFWCNPISGHATLYWYQQILGQGPKLLIQFQNNGVVDDSQLPKDRFSAERLKGVDSTLKIQPAKLEDSAVYLCASSLQAGIDTQYFGPGTRLTVL.

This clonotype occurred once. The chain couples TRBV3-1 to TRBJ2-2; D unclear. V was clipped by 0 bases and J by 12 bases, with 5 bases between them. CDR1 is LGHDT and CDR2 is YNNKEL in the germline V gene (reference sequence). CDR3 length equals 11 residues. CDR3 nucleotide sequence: TGTGCCAGCAGCCAAGAAGCGAAGCTGTTTTTT. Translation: CASSQEAKLFF.

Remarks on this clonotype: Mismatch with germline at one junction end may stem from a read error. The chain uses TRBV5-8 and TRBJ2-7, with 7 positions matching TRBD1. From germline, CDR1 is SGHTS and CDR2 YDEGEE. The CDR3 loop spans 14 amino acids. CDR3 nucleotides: TGTGCCAGCAGCCCTAGGGACAGCTGCTGCGAGCAGCTTTTT. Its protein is CASSPRDSCCEQLF.

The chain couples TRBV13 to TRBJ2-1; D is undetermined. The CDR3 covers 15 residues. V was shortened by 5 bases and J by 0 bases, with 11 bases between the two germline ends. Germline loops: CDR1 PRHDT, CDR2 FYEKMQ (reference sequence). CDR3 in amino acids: CASSPGPSSYNEQFF. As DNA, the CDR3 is TGTGCCAGCAGCCCCGGGCCGAGCTCCTACAATGAGCAGTTCTTC.

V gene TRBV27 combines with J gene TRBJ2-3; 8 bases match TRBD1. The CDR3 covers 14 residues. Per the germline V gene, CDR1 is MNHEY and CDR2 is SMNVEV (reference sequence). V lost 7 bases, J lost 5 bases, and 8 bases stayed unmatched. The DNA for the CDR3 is TGTGCCAGCAACCAGGGGGCCCGGAGAGATACGCAGTATTTT. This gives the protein CASNQGARRDTQYF.

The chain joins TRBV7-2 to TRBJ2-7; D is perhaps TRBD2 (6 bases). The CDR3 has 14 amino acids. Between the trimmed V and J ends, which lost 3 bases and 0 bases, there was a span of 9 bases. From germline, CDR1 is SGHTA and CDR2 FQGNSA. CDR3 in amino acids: CASSLTSSSYEQYF. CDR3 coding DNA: TGTGCCAGCAGCTTGACTAGTTCCTCCTACGAGCAGTACTTC.

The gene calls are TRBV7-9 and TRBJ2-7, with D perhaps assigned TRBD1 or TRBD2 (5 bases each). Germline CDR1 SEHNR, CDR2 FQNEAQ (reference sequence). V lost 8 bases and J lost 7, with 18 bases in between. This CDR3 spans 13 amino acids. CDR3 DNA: TGTGCCAGCGCGATTGGGACCACGGCTGAGCAGTACTTC. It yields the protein CASAIGTTAEQYF.

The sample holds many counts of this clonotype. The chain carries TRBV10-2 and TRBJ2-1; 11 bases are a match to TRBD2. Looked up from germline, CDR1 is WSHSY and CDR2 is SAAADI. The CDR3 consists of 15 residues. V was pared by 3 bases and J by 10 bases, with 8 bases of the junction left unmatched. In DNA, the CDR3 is TGCGCCAGCAGTGATGGGCTAGCGGGGGGCAGAGAGCAGTTCTTC. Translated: CASSDGLAGGREQFF.

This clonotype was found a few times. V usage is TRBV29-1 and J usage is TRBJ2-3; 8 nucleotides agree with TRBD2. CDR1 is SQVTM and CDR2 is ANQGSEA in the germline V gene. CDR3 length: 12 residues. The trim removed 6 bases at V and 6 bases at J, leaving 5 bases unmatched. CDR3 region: CSVAGGRDTQYF. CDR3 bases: TGCAGCGTGGCGGGAGGTCGGGATACGCAGTATTTT.

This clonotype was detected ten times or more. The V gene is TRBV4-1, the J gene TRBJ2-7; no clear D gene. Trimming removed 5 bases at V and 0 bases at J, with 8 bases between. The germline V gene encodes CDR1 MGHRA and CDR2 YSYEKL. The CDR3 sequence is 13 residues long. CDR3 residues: CASSASPSYEQYF. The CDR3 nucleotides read TGCGCCAGCAGCGCGAGTCCCTCCTACGAGCAGTACTTC.

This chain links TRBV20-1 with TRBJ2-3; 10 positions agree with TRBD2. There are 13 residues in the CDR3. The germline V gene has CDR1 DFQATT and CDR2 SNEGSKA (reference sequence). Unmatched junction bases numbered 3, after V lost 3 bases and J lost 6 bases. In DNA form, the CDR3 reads TGCAGTGCTAGGCCTAGCGGGAGTGATACGCAGTATTTT. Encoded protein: CSARPSGSDTQYF.

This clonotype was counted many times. The CDR3 DNA sequence: TGTGCCAGCAGTTTGGATCGGGCATCCGGAAACACCATATATTTT. This gives the protein CASSLDRASGNTIYF. This chain links TRBV12-3 or TRBV12-4 with TRBJ1-3; no clear D. This CDR3 is 15 amino acids long. The V end lost 3 bases, the J end lost 4 bases, and 13 bases lay between the germline ends.

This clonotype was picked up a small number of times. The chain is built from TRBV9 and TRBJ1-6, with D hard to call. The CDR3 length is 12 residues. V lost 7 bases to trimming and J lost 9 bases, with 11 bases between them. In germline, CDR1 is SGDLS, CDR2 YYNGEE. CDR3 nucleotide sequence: TGTGCCAGCGGCTCTGGGTCTTCACCCCTCCACTTT. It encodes CASGSGSSPLHF.

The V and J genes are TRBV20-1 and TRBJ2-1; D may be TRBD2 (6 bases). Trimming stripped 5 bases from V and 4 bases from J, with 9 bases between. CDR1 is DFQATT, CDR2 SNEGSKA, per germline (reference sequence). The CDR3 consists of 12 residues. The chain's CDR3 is CSASAGYNEQFF. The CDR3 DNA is TGCAGTGCTTCGGCGGGGTACAATGAGCAGTTCTTC.

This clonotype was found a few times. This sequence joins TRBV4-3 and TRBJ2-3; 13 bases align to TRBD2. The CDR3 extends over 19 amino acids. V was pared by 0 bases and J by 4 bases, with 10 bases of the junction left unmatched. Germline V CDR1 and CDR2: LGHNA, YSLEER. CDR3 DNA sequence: TGCGCCAGCAGCCAAGACGCACTACTAGCGGGGGGGCCCCCAGATACGCAGTATTTT. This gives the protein CASSQDALLAGGPPDTQYF.

CDR3 residues: CASSLGSGEFYEQYF. The CDR3 DNA sequence: TGCGCCAGCAGCTTGGGTTCGGGGGAGTTCTACGAGCAGTACTTC. The gene calls are TRBV5-1 and TRBJ2-7, with a possible D match to TRBD2 (6 bases). CDR3 size: 15 residues. CDR1 and CDR2 (germline): SGHRS, YFSETQ. The germline V and J ends were trimmed by 0 bases and 3 bases, with 13 bases remaining between them.

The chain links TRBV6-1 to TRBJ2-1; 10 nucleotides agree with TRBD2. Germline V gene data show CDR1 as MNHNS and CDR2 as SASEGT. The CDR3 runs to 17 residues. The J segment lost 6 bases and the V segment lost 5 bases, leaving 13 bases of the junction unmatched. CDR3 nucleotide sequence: TGTGCCAGCAGTCAACATAACTCCGGGACTAGCGTCAATGAGCAGTTCTTC. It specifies CASSQHNSGTSVNEQFF.

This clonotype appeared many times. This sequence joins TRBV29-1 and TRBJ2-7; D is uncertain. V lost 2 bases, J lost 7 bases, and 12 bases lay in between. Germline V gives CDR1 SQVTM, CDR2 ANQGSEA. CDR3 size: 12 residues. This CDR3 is CSVEPQYGEQYF. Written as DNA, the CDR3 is TGCAGCGTTGAACCGCAGTACGGTGAGCAGTACTTC.

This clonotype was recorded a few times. CDR3 bases: TGCGCCAGCAGCCAGGGACAGGGACCTAACTATGGCTACACCTTC. The encoded protein is CASSQGQGPNYGYTF. The J gene is TRBJ1-2, the V gene TRBV4-1; 9 bases align to TRBD1. V was clipped by 3 bases and J by 0 bases; unmatched bases: 2. This CDR3 region has 15 residues. Germline V gene sequence: CDR1 MGHRA, CDR2 YSYEKL.

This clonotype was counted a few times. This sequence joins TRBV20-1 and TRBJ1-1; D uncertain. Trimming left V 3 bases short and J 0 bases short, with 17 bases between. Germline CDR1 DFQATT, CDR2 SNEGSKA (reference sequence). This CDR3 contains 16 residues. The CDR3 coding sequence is TGCAGTGCTAGTTTACACGGGCGCTCTATGAACACTGAAGCTTTCTTT. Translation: CSASLHGRSMNTEAFF.

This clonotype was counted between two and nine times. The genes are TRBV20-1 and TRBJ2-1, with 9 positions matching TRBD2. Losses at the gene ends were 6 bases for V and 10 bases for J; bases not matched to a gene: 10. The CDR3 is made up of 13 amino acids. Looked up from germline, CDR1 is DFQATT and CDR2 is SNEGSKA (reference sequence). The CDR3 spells CSAYGGRAVEQFF. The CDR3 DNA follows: TGCAGTGCCTACGGCGGGAGGGCGGTGGAGCAGTTCTTC.

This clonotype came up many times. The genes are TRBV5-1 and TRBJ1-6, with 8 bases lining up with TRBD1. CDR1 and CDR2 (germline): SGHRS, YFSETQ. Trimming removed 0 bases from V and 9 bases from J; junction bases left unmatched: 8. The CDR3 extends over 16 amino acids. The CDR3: CASSLGQGAASSPLHF. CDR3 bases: TGCGCCAGCAGCTTGGGGCAGGGGGCTGCGTCTTCACCCCTCCACTTT.

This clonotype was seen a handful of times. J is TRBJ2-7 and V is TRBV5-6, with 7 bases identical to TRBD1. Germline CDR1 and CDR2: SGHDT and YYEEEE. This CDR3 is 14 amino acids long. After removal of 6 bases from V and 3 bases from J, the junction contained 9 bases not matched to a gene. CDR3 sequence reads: CASTTPGQNYEQYF. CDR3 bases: TGTGCCAGCACAACTCCGGGACAGAACTACGAGCAGTACTTC.

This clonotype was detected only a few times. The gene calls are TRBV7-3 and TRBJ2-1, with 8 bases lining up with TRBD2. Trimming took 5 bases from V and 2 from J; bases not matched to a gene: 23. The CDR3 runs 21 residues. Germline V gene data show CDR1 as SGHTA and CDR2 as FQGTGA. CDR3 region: CASSLRVPVGFSGNTYNEQFF. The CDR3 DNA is TGTGCCAGCAGCCTAAGGGTTCCCGTTGGATTTAGCGGGAATACCTACAATGAGCAGTTCTTC.

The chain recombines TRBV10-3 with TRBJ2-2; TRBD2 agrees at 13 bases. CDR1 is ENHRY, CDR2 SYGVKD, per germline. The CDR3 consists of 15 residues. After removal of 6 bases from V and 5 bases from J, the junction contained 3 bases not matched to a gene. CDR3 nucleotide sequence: TGTGCCATCAGGGGGACTAGCGGGACTACCGGGGAGCTGTTTTTT. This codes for CAIRGTSGTTGELFF.

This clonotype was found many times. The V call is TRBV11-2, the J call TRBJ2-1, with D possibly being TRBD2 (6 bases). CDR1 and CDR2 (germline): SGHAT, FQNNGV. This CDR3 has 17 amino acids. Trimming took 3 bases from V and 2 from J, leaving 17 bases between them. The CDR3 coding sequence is TGTGCCAGCAGCTTTCCTCGGACTACCCAAACCTACAATGAGCAGTTCTTC. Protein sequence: CASSFPRTTQTYNEQFF.

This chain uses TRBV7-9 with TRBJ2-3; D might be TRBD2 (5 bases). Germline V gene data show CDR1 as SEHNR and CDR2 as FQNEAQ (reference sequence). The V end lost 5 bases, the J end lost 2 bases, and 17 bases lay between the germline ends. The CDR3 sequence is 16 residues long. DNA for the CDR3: TGTGCCAGCAGCGAGGGAGACCCGCGCCCCACAGATACGCAGTATTTT. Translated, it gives CASSEGDPRPTDTQYF.

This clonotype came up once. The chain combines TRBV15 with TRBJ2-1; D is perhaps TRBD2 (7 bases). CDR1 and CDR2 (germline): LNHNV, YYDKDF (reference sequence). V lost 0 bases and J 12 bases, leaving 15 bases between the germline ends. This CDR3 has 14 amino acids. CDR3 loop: CATSRDSRGGWQFF. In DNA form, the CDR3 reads TGTGCCACCAGCAGAGATAGTAGGGGGGGCTGGCAGTTCTTC.

The CDR3 DNA reads as TGTGCCAGCAGCTCATACCAGGGTCCCCACGAGCAGTACTTC. Translating gives CASSSYQGPHEQYF. This chain joins TRBV5-5 and TRBJ2-7; perhaps TRBD1 as D (5 bases). Deletions cut 3 bases from V and 5 bases from J, with 15 bases between. The CDR3 totals 14 residues. Germline CDR1 and CDR2: SGHKS and YYEKEE (reference sequence).

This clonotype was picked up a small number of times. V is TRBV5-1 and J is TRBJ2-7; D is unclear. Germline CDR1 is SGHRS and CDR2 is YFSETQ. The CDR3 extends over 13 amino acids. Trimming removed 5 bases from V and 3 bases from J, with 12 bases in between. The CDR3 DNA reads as TGCGCCAGCAGAGGAGAATGGAACTACGAGCAGTACTTC. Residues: CASRGEWNYEQYF.